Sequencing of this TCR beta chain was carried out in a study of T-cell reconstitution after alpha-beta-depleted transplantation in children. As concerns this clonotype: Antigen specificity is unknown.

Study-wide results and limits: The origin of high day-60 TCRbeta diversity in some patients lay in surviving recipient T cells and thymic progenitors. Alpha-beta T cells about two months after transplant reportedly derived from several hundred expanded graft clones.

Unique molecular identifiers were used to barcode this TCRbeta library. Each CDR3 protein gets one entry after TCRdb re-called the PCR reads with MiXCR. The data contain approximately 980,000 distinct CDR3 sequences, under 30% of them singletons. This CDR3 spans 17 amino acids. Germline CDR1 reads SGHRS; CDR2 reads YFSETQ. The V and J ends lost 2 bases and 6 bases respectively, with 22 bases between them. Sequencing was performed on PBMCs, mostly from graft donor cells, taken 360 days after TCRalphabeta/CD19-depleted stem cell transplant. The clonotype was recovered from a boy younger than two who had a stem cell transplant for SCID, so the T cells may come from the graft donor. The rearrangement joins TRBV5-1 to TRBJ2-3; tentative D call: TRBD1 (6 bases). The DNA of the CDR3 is TGCGCCAGCAGCTTCGGCTACCGGGCAGGGGTCGGGGATACGCAGTATTTT. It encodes CASSFGYRAGVGDTQYF.